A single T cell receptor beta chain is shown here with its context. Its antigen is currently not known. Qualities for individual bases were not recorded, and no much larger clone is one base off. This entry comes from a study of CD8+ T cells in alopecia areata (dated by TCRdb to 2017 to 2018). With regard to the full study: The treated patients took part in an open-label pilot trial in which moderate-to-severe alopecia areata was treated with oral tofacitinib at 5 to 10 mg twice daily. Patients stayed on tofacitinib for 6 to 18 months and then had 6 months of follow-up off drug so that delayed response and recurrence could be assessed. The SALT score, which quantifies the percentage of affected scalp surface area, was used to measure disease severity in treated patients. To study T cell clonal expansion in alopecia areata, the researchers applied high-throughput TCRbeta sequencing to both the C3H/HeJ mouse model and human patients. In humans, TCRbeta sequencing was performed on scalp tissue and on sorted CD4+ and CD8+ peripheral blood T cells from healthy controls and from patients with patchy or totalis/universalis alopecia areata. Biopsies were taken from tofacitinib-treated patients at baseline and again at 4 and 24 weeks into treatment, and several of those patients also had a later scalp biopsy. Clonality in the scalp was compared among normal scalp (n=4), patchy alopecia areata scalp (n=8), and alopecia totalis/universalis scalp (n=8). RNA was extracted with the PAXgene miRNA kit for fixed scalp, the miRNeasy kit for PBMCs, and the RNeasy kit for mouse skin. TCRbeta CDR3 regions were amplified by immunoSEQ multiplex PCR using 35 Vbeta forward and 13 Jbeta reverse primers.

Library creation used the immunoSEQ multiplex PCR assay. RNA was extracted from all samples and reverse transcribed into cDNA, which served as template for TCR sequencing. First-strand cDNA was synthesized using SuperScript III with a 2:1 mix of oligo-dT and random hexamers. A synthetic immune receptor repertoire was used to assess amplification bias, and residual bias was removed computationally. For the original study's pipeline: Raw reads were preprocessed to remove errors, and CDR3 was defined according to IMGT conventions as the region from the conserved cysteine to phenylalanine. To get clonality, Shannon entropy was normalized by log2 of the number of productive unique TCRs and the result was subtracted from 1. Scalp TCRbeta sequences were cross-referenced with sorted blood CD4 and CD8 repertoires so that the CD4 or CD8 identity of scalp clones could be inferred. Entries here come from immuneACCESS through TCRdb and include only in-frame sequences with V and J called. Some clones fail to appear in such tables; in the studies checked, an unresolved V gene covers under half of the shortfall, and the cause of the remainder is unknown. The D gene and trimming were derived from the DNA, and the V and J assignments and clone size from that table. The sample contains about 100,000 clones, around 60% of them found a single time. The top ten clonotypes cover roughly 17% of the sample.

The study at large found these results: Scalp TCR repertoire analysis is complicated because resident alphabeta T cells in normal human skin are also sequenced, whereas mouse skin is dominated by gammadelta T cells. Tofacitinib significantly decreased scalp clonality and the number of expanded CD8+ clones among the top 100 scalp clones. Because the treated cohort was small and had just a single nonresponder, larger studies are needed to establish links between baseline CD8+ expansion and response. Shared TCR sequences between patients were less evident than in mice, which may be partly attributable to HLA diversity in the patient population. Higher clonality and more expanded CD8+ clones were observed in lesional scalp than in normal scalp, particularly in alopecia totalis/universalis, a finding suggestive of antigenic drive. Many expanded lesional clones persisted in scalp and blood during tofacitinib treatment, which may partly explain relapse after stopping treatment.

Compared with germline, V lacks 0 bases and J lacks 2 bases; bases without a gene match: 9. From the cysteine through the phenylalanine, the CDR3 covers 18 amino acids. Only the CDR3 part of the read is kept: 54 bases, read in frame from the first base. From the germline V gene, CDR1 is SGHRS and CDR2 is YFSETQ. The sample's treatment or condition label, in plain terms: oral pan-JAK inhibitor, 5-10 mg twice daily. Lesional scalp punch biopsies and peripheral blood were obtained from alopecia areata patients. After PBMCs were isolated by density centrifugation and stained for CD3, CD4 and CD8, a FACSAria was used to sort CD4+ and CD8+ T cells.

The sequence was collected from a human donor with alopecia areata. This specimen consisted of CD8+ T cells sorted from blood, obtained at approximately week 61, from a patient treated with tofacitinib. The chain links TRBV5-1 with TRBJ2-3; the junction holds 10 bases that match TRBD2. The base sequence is TGCGCCAGCAGCTTGGTCGTAGCGGGGGGACCCAACACAGATACGCAGTATTTT. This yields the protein CASSLVVAGGPNTDTQYF. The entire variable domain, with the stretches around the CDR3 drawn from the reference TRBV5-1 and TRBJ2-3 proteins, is KAGVTQTPRYLIKTRGQQVTLSCSPISGHRSVSWYQQTPGQGLQFLFEYFSETQRNKGNFPGRFSGRQFSNSRSEMNVSTLELGDSALYLCASSLVVAGGPNTDTQYFGPGTRLTVL.